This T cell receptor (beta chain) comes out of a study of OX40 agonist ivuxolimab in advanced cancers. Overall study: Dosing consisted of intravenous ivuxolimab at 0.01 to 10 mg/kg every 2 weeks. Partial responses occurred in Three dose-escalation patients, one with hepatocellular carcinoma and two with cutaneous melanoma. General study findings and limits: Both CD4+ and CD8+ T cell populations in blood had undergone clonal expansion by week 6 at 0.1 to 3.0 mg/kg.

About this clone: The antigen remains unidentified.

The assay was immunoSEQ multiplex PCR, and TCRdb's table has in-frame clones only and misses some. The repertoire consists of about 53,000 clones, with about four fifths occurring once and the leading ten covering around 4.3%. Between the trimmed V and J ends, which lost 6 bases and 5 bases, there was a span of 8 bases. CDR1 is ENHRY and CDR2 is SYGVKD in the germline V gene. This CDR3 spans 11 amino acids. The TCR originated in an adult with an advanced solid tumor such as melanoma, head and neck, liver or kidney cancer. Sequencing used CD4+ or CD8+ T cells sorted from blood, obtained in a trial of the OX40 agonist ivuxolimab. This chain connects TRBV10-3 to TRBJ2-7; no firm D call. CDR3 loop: CAIRSSNEQYF. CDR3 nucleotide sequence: TGTGCCATCAGGAGTAGTAACGAGCAGTACTTC.